These T cell receptor beta chains were read from a single sample in a study of Graves' ophthalmopathy and Graves' hyperthyroidism. MiXCR was run by TCRdb on the multiplex PCR reads, yielding one entry per CDR3 protein. The sample contains approximately 460,000 distinct CDR3 sequences, approximately 14% of which appear only once. Sequencing was performed on blood. Receptors originate from a woman aged 25 to 39 with Graves' ophthalmopathy. Both conserved end residues are part of each CDR3. Fields, in order: clone size, J gene, D gene, V gene, CDR3 protein, CDR3 DNA. A D gene is named only where the DNA matches it firmly. The size entry is marked missing in some rows and otherwise reads once, few, many or a size class.

>-|TRBJ1-1|-|TRBV7-3
CASSLTILRLNTEAFF
TGTGCCAGCAGCTTAACTATCTTACGCCTGAACACTGAAGCTTTCTTT
>many|TRBJ1-6|-|TRBV12-3/TRBV12-4
CASSLGGDHSPLHF
TGTGCCAGCAGTTTAGGAGGGGATCATTCACCCCTCCACTTT
>-|TRBJ1-1|TRBD1|TRBV27
CASSLGQGAATEAFF
TGTGCCAGCAGTCTCGGACAGGGGGCAGCCACTGAAGCTTTCTTT
>many|TRBJ2-5|TRBD2|TRBV3-1
CASSQEGTSGKETQYF
TGTGCCAGCAGCCAAGAAGGGACTAGCGGAAAAGAGACCCAGTACTTC
>many|TRBJ1-1|TRBD1|TRBV27
CASRNTGDTEAFF
TGTGCCAGCAGAAATACAGGGGACACTGAAGCTTTCTTT
>many|TRBJ1-2|-|TRBV28
CASRSRETNYGYTF
TGTGCCAGCAGGAGCAGAGAAACTAACTATGGCTACACCTTC
>-|TRBJ1-1|-|TRBV30
CAWSVPWGNTEAFF
TGTGCCTGGAGTGTACCCTGGGGGAACACTGAAGCTTTCTTT
>few|TRBJ1-2|-|TRBV12-3/TRBV12-4
CASGFQRALVRDNYTF
TGTGCCAGCGGGTTCCAGAGAGCGCTGGTTAGGGACAACTACACCTTC
>-|TRBJ2-4|TRBD2|TRBV3-1
CASSQVSGGRNIQYF
TGTGCCAGCAGCCAAGTTTCGGGCGGGAGGAACATTCAGTACTTC
>-|TRBJ1-2|-|TRBV6-5
CASSYAGRNYGYTF
TGTGCCAGCAGTTACGCGGGGAGAAACTATGGCTACACCTTC
>many|TRBJ2-7|TRBD2|TRBV28
CASTQGGASGPTKQYF
TGTGCCAGCACCCAGGGAGGGGCGAGCGGACCTACGAAGCAGTACTTC
>many|TRBJ2-7|TRBD1|TRBV28
CASKTGTDQYEQYF
TGTGCCAGCAAGACCGGGACAGATCAATACGAGCAGTACTTC
>-|TRBJ2-1|TRBD1|TRBV6-5
CASNSRTGGRDEQFF
TGTGCCAGCAATTCTCGGACAGGGGGCCGGGATGAGCAGTTCTTC
>many|TRBJ1-5|TRBD1|TRBV20-1
CSASVDRYNQPQHF
TGCAGTGCTAGTGTGGACAGGTACAATCAGCCCCAGCATTTT
>few|TRBJ1-1|-|TRBV6-5
CASRNTVRNTEAFF
TGTGCCAGCCGTAACACTGTGCGGAACACTGAAGCTTTCTTT
>many|TRBJ2-7|TRBD2|TRBV28
CASSFPSGVSYEQYF
TGTGCCAGCAGTTTCCCTAGCGGTGTCTCCTACGAGCAGTACTTC
>many|TRBJ1-5|-|TRBV6-1
CASRSFGPSGGDQPQHF
TGTGCCAGCAGATCTTTTGGCCCCAGTGGGGGAGATCAGCCCCAGCATTTT
>-|TRBJ1-1|-|TRBV6-1
CASTPTGANTEAFF
TGTGCCAGTACCCCAACGGGGGCGAACACTGAAGCTTTCTTT
>many|TRBJ2-2|-|TRBV30
CAWTWGGGRGELFF
TGTGCCTGGACCTGGGGAGGGGGCAGAGGGGAGCTGTTTTTT
>many|TRBJ2-7|-|TRBV6-1
CASNQNSYEQYF
TGTGCCAGCAATCAGAACTCCTACGAGCAGTACTTC
>many|TRBJ2-5|-|TRBV5-1
CASSPKQGGTQYF
TGCGCCAGCAGTCCCAAACAGGGAGGGACCCAGTACTTC
>-|TRBJ2-6|-|TRBV5-4
CASSSRDISGGANVLTF
TGTGCCAGCAGCTCCCGGGACATTTCGGGGGGGGCCAACGTCCTGACTTTC
>many|TRBJ2-6|-|TRBV5-1
CASSRTAGANVLTF
TGCGCCAGCAGCCGAACGGCGGGGGCCAACGTCCTGACTTTC
>many|TRBJ1-5|-|TRBV28
CASSLFPGRDQPQHF
TGTGCCAGCAGTTTATTTCCAGGGCGGGATCAGCCCCAGCATTTT
>many|TRBJ1-1|TRBD1|TRBV7-3
CASSLRPGGGFTEAFF
TGTGCCAGCAGCTTAAGGCCAGGGGGTGGTTTCACTGAAGCTTTCTTT
>few|TRBJ1-5|-|TRBV6-2/TRBV6-3
CASSYRARGNQPQHF
TGTGCCAGCAGTTACCGGGCCAGGGGCAATCAGCCCCAGCATTTT
>many|TRBJ2-2|-|TRBV28
CASLDYLIQGNAGELFF
TGTGCCAGCCTCGACTACCTCATTCAGGGTAATGCCGGGGAGCTGTTTTTT
>many|TRBJ1-2|-|TRBV6-5
CASSYSNWRYGYTF
TGTGCCAGCAGTTACTCGAACTGGAGATATGGCTACACCTTC
>many|TRBJ2-2|TRBD1|TRBV12-3/TRBV12-4
CASSPDRASTGELFF
TGTGCCAGCAGTCCGGACAGGGCGAGCACCGGGGAGCTGTTTTTT
>many|TRBJ1-1|-|TRBV18
CASSPGSTRPAFF
TGTGCCAGCTCACCAGGCTCTACCCGACCCGCTTTCTTT
>many|TRBJ1-1|TRBD1|TRBV6-1
CASSAGQGAYREAFF
TGTGCCAGCAGTGCGGGACAGGGGGCGTACCGTGAAGCTTTCTTT
>many|TRBJ1-3|TRBD1|TRBV18
CASSPGQGTFSGNTIYF
TGTGCCAGCTCACCGGGACAGGGAACCTTCTCTGGAAACACCATATATTTT
>many|TRBJ2-5|-|TRBV7-2
CASSSLPGIQETQYF
TGTGCCAGCAGCTCCCTCCCCGGGATACAAGAGACCCAGTACTTC
>many|TRBJ2-5|-|TRBV6-1
CASSEIPPFHSRAAQETQYF
TGTGCCAGCAGTGAAATCCCCCCTTTTCACTCCAGGGCCGCCCAAGAGACCCAGTACTTC
>few|TRBJ2-1|TRBD2|TRBV6-2/TRBV6-3
CASSYTLAGSYNEQFF
TGTGCCAGCAGTTACACTCTAGCGGGGTCCTACAATGAGCAGTTCTTC
>once|TRBJ2-2|-|TRBV11-1
CASSPSRVGTGELFF
TGTGCCAGCAGCCCTAGCAGGGTGGGGACCGGGGAGCTGTTTTTT
>few|TRBJ1-1|-|TRBV20-1
CILLRGGTGREAFF
TGCATTCTCCTCCGGGGGGGGACGGGTCGGGAAGCTTTCTTT
>many|TRBJ2-7|TRBD2|TRBV5-6
CASSKGRAVVYEQYF
TGTGCCAGCAGCAAAGGGAGGGCCGTGGTCTACGAGCAGTACTTC
>-|TRBJ1-3|-|TRBV6-5
CASSSIRTASSGNTIYF
TGTGCCAGCAGTTCCATTCGGACGGCGAGCTCTGGAAACACCATATATTTT